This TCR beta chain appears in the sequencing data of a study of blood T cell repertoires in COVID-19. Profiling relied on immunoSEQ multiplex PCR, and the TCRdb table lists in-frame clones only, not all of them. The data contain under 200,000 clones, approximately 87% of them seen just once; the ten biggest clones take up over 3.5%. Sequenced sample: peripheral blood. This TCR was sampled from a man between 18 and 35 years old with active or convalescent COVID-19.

The DNA of the CDR3 is TGTGCCAGTAGAGCCAGGGCAAATACAGATACGCAGTATTTT. It is translated as CASRARANTDTQYF. J is TRBJ2-3 and V is TRBV19, with D perhaps matching TRBD1 (5 bases). This CDR3 has 14 amino acids. Germline values: CDR1 LNHDA, CDR2 SQIVND (reference sequence). V was clipped by 6 bases and J by 3 bases, with 13 bases between them.